These 30 T cell receptor beta chains share one sample of origin, sequenced in a study of beta chain features in type 1 diabetes. These TCRs are of unknown antigen specificity. cDNA synthesis used the whole RNA isolate, giving expressed TCRB sequences. This table comes from immunoSEQ multiplex PCR, and its TCRdb copy is limited to in-frame clones, with some not included. The table lists approximately 600,000 clones, around 12% of them singletons. Points from the study as a whole: Moderate but significant shortening of TCRB CDR3s was recorded in all four CD4+ subsets from Type 1 diabetes patients.

Sequenced material: naive CD4+ T cells from blood. These receptors all come from a man in his thirties or forties with type 1 diabetes.

The chain links TRBV7-8 to TRBJ2-2; 7 bases map to TRBD2. CDR1 SGHVS and CDR2 FQNEAQ come from the germline V gene. Trimming removed 5 bases from V and 3 bases from J; junction bases left unmatched: 12. CDR3 length: 17 amino acids. CDR3 in amino acids: CASSVGRLASYTGELFF. CDR3 bases: TGTGCCAGCAGCGTTGGACGACTAGCAAGTTACACCGGGGAGCTGTTTTTT.

This clone was observed a handful of times. Distinct nucleotide sequences in the sample also encode this CDR3. The genes are TRBV12-5 and TRBJ1-1; no clear D gene. Deletions cut 2 bases from V and 4 bases from J, with 2 bases between. The CDR3 loop spans 11 amino acids. Germline CDR1 reads LGHNT; CDR2 reads FRNRAP. The CDR3 sequence is CASGLSTEAFF. In DNA, the CDR3 is TGTGCTAGTGGTTTGAGCACTGAAGCTTTCTTT.

This clone was seen only a few times. This chain joins TRBV5-1 and TRBJ2-1, with 10 bases that match TRBD1. Germline trimming cut 3 bases from V and 6 bases from J; bases unmatched to any gene: 0. Per the germline V gene, CDR1 is SGHRS and CDR2 is YFSETQ. The CDR3 runs to 13 residues. CDR3 protein: CASSWTGGNEQFF. In nucleotides, the CDR3 is TGCGCCAGCAGCTGGACAGGGGGCAATGAGCAGTTCTTC.

CDR3 DNA: TGTGCCACCAGCAGAGATAGACAGGGGGCCGAAGAGCAGTACTTC. It is translated as CATSRDRQGAEEQYF. The gene calls are TRBV15 and TRBJ2-7, with TRBD1 identical over 10 bases. The CDR3 runs to 15 residues. The germline gives CDR1 LNHNV, CDR2 YYDKDF (reference sequence). Trimming cost V 0 bases and J 7 bases; bases outside gene matches: 6.

There are a few counts of this clone. The CDR3 spells CASSLWDRGEKLFF. CDR3 bases: TGTGCCAGCAGCTTATGGGACAGGGGCGAAAAACTGTTTTTT. The chain is built from TRBV7-8 and TRBJ1-4; 10 bases are shared with TRBD1. The V gene's germline CDR1 is SGHVS and CDR2 FQNEAQ. V dropped 2 bases and J dropped 8; count of bases not matched to a gene: 2. The CDR3 is made up of 14 amino acids.

Concerning this clone itself: Germline and junction disagree at one end, which may indicate a read error. V usage is TRBV7-9 and J usage is TRBJ2-3; 8 bases align to TRBD2. CDR1 and CDR2 (germline): SEHNR, FQNEAQ (reference sequence). This CDR3 is built from 14 residues. CDR3 DNA: TGCGCCAGCAGCCCTTATAGCGGGGCGGATACGCAGTATTTT. It encodes CASSPYSGADTQYF. Using reference TRBV7-9 and TRBJ2-3 for the parts outside the CDR3, the full variable domain is DTGVSQNPRHKITKRGQNVTFRCDPISEHNRLYWYRQTLGQGPEFLTYFQNEAQLEKSRLLSDRFSAERPKGSFSTLEIQRTEQGDSAMYLCASSPYSGADTQYFGPGTRLTVL.

This sequence joins TRBV27 and TRBJ2-1; 7 positions agree with TRBD1. J lost 8 bases, V lost 2 bases, and 9 bases had no gene match. This CDR3 is 15 amino acids long. Germline lookup yields CDR1 MNHEY and CDR2 SMNVEV (reference sequence). The CDR3 here is CASSLEGRGKDEQFF. CDR3 DNA sequence: TGTGCCAGCAGTTTAGAGGGCAGGGGGAAGGATGAGCAGTTCTTC.

The DNA of the CDR3 is TGTGCCAGCAGCTTACAGGGGCTAGCGGGGGACCATGAGCAGTTCTTC. Translating gives CASSLQGLAGDHEQFF. V is TRBV7-2 and J is TRBJ2-1, with 10 nucleotides matching TRBD2. The V gene's germline CDR1 is SGHTA and CDR2 FQGNSA. With 2 bases clipped from V and 8 bases from J, the junction kept 9 bases outside the gene matches. The CDR3 contains 16 residues.

This clone was counted only a few times. This chain connects TRBV6-6 to TRBJ2-5, with D possibly being TRBD2 (7 bases). Trimming stripped 0 bases from V and 1 base from J, with 12 bases between. CDR3 length: 16 residues. Germline V gene sequence: CDR1 MNHNY, CDR2 SVGAGI (reference sequence). This CDR3 is CASSYSGGGVQETQYF. Written as DNA, the CDR3 is TGTGCCAGCAGTTACTCGGGAGGGGGGGTCCAAGAGACCCAGTACTTC.

In its sample, this clone was seen a few times. The chain links TRBV29-1 to TRBJ1-1; D not certain. The length of the CDR3 is 13 residues. V was pared by 6 bases and J by 4 bases, with 15 bases between. CDR1 and CDR2 from the germline V gene are SQVTM and ANQGSEA. The DNA for the CDR3 is TGCAGCGTGGGGAGGTCTCCCAGCACTGAAGCTTTCTTT. This translates into CSVGRSPSTEAFF.

This clone was detected a few times. The chain is built from TRBV28 and TRBJ2-3, with 10 nucleotides matching TRBD2. J was trimmed by 4 bases and V by 5 bases; bases with no gene match: 3. The CDR3 totals 14 residues. The germline gives CDR1 MDHEN, CDR2 SYDVKM. The CDR3 spells CASSSGGASDTQYF. CDR3 DNA: TGTGCCAGCAGTAGCGGGGGGGCCTCAGATACGCAGTATTTT.

The chain couples TRBV6-5 to TRBJ2-7, with D possibly being TRBD1 (6 bases). The CDR3 extends over 13 amino acids. V was trimmed by 11 bases and J by 6 bases, leaving 20 bases between them. Germline V gene sequence: CDR1 MNHEY, CDR2 SVGAGI. This CDR3 reads CASRNRAVGEQYF. CDR3 DNA: TGTGCCTCCCGTAACAGGGCAGTCGGCGAGCAGTACTTC.

This chain links TRBV30 with TRBJ2-3; D is possibly TRBD2 (5 bases). Germline V CDR1 and CDR2: GTSNPN, SVGIG (reference sequence). The ends were cut back, 4 bases at V and 10 bases at J, with 12 bases in the middle. This CDR3 region has 11 residues. CDR3 in DNA: TGTGCCTGGAATGTAGGGAGTGCGCAGTATTTT. Translation: CAWNVGSAQYF.

A few counts support this clone. The chain has TRBV5-4 and TRBJ2-3; D is unclear. This CDR3 region has 12 residues. The V gene's germline CDR1 is SGHNT and CDR2 YYREEE (reference sequence). V gave up 4 bases and J gave up 10 bases, with 13 bases separating them. DNA for the CDR3: TGTGCCAGCAGCCCGGACGCCATTGCGCAGTATTTT. Residues: CASSPDAIAQYF. Variable domain in full (rest from reference TRBV5-4 and TRBJ2-3): ETGVTQSPTHLIKTRGQQVTLRCSSQSGHNTVSWYQQALGQGPQFIFQYYREEENGRGNFPPRFSGLQFPNYSSELNVNALELDDSALYLCASSPDAIAQYFGPGTRLTVL.

This clone was seen a handful of times. The rearrangement joins TRBV7-9 to TRBJ2-4, with unresolved D. V was clipped by 1 base and J by 4 bases, with 11 bases between them. This CDR3 has 15 residues. Germline V CDR1 and CDR2: SEHNR, FQNEAQ (reference sequence). The CDR3 spells CASSLEGQPKNIQYF. The CDR3 nucleotides read TGTGCCAGCAGCTTAGAAGGGCAGCCTAAAAACATTCAGTACTTC.

This chain links TRBV19 with TRBJ1-5, with TRBD1 matching over 8 bases. Germline loops: CDR1 LNHDA, CDR2 SQIVND (reference sequence). Unmatched junction bases numbered 8, after V lost 6 bases and J lost 1 base. CDR3 length: 16 residues. CDR3 in DNA: TGTGCCAGTAGAAGACAGGGGAGGTCCAGCAATCAGCCCCAGCATTTT. Its protein is CASRRQGRSSNQPQHF.

This clone has just a few counts. Additional DNA sequences in this sample encode the identical CDR3. The chain has TRBV29-1 and TRBJ1-2; no definite D call. Germline V lookup: CDR1 SQVTM, CDR2 ANQGSEA. Trimming cost V 1 base and J 2 bases, with 14 bases left between them. The CDR3 is made up of 15 amino acids. CDR3 residues: CSVEGRGDKNYGYTF. The DNA for the CDR3 is TGCAGCGTTGAAGGCCGCGGGGATAAGAACTATGGCTACACCTTC.

Only a few counts were recorded for this clone. V and J are TRBV7-2 and TRBJ2-7; TRBD1 aligns across 8 bases. Trimming removed 4 bases from V and 0 bases from J; junction bases left unmatched: 5. Germline CDR1 reads SGHTA; CDR2 reads FQGNSA. The CDR3 spans 15 residues. The DNA for the CDR3 is TGTGCCAGCAGCTACACAGGGGGGAGCTCCTACGAGCAGTACTTC. It yields the protein CASSYTGGSSYEQYF.

This clone showed up just a few times. This chain uses TRBV18 with TRBJ2-1; 9 bases agree with TRBD2. Germline V gives CDR1 KGHSH, CDR2 LQKENI. Germline trimming cut 3 bases from V and 1 base from J; bases unmatched to any gene: 4. The CDR3 is made up of 16 amino acids. CDR3 amino acids: CASSPISGGSYNEQFF. The CDR3, as DNA: TGTGCCAGCTCACCTATTAGCGGGGGTTCCTACAATGAGCAGTTCTTC.

This clone showed up just a few times. The V gene is TRBV6-5, the J gene TRBJ2-1; either TRBD1 or TRBD2 may fit D (5 bases each). V was clipped by 6 bases and J by 5 bases, with 11 bases between them. CDR1 and CDR2 from the germline V gene are MNHEY and SVGAGI. The CDR3 length is 13 residues. CDR3 protein: CASSPRGDNEQFF. The DNA of the CDR3 is TGTGCCAGCAGCCCCAGAGGGGACAATGAGCAGTTCTTC.

Only a few counts were recorded for this clone. The chain recombines TRBV7-2 with TRBJ2-3, with a tentative D call TRBD1 (6 bases). CDR1 SGHTA and CDR2 FQGNSA come from the germline V gene. This CDR3 spans 14 amino acids. Trimming shortened V by 5 bases and J by 0 bases, and 9 bases separated the two germline ends. CDR3 residues: CASSPDSSTDTQYF. The CDR3 region has the DNA TGTGCCAGCAGCCCGGACAGTAGCACAGATACGCAGTATTTT.

This clone was detected only a few times. This sample also contains other DNA sequences that code for the same CDR3. The chain employs TRBV5-6 and TRBJ1-2; 9 bases align to TRBD1. The V segment lost 3 bases and the J segment 2 bases; nucleotides outside the gene matches: 2. This CDR3 is built from 14 residues. Germline values: CDR1 SGHDT, CDR2 YYEEEE. This CDR3 reads CASSSDRGNYGYTF. As DNA, the CDR3 is TGTGCCAGCAGCTCTGACAGGGGGAACTATGGCTACACCTTC. Full variable domain (outside the CDR3, taken from reference TRBV5-6 and TRBJ1-2): DAGVTQSPTHLIKTRGQQVTLRCSPKSGHDTVSWYQQALGQGPQFIFQYYEEEERQRGNFPDRFSGHQFPNYSSELNVNALLLGDSALYLCASSSDRGNYGYTFGSGTRLTVV.

The chain combines TRBV6-1 with TRBJ1-2; tentative D call: TRBD1 (5 bases). The CDR3 has 13 residues. The germline gives CDR1 MNHNS, CDR2 SASEGT. Trimming pared 4 bases from V and 4 bases from J, leaving 10 bases between. The CDR3, as DNA: TGTGCCAGCAGTGCGGAGGGGACCTATGGCTACACCTTC. Its translation: CASSAEGTYGYTF.

This sequence joins TRBV27 and TRBJ1-2; a weak D match, TRBD1 (6 bases). The V end lost 7 bases, the J end lost 7 bases, and 16 bases lay between the germline ends. Germline CDR1 reads MNHEY; CDR2 reads SMNVEV (reference sequence). This CDR3 has 13 amino acids. The CDR3 loop is CASTEGGARGYTF. DNA of the CDR3: TGTGCCAGCACCGAAGGGGGGGCGCGTGGCTACACCTTC.

This clone was observed a few times. The DNA for the CDR3 is TGTGCCAGCAGTGTTACCGGGACAAGTTCTAACTATGGCTACACCTTC. As protein: CASSVTGTSSNYGYTF. This chain links TRBV6-4 with TRBJ1-2, with D possibly being TRBD1 (6 bases). The germline CDR1 and CDR2 sequences are MRHNA and SNTAGT. Trimming took 4 bases from V and 0 from J, leaving 15 bases between them. The CDR3 runs to 16 residues.

This clone was found a few times. The rearrangement uses TRBV13 and TRBJ2-3; 10 positions agree with TRBD1. Germline values: CDR1 PRHDT, CDR2 FYEKMQ (reference sequence). With V trimmed by 9 bases and J by 6 bases, 9 bases remained unmatched. This CDR3 contains 14 residues. The DNA for the CDR3 is TGTGCCAGTGGCCCGGGACAGGGGACGGATACGCAGTATTTT. Translation gives CASGPGQGTDTQYF.

The chain carries TRBV15 and TRBJ2-1; unclear D gene. Trimming removed 4 bases from V and 9 bases from J, with 10 bases in between. In germline, CDR1 is LNHNV, CDR2 YYDKDF (reference sequence). The CDR3 spans 12 residues. CDR3 in amino acids: CATSTPDLEQFF. In DNA, the CDR3 is TGTGCCACCAGCACTCCGGACCTTGAGCAGTTCTTC. Variable domain in full (rest from reference TRBV15 and TRBJ2-1): DAMVIQNPRYQVTQFGKPVTLSCSQTLNHNVMYWYQQKSSQAPKLLFHYYDKDFNNEADTPDNFQSRRPNTSFCFLDIRSPGLGDTAMYLCATSTPDLEQFFGPGTRLTVL.

The table lists this clone with a few counts. The rearrangement links TRBV7-9 to TRBJ2-7, with no clear D. The germline V gene has CDR1 SEHNR and CDR2 FQNEAQ (reference sequence). The CDR3 has 13 amino acids. V lost 4 bases and J 7 bases, leaving 14 bases between the germline ends. CDR3: CASSSAWVGEQYF. The CDR3 bases are TGTGCCAGCAGCTCGGCGTGGGTGGGGGAGCAGTACTTC.

This clone occurred a few times. The chain joins TRBV12-5 to TRBJ2-7, with TRBD1 matching 8 bases. This CDR3 is built from 14 residues. Trimming removed 5 bases from V and 7 bases from J; junction bases left unmatched: 10. Germline V gene lookup returns CDR1 LGHNT and CDR2 FRNRAP. The CDR3 reads CASGPSGTGKEQYF. CDR3 nucleotide sequence: TGTGCTAGTGGTCCTTCCGGGACAGGAAAGGAGCAGTACTTC. Supplemented by reference TRBV12-5 and TRBJ2-7, the full variable domain reads DARVTQTPRHKVTEMGQEVTMRCQPILGHNTVFWYRQTMMQGLELLAYFRNRAPLDDSGMPKDRFSAEMPDATLATLKIQPSEPRDSAVYFCASGPSGTGKEQYFGPGTRLTVT.

This clone was seen more than once but under ten times. This rearrangement joins TRBV7-6 to TRBJ2-5; 7 bases line up with TRBD2. V was pared by 4 bases and J by 5 bases, with 10 bases of the junction left unmatched. CDR3 size: 15 residues. CDR1 is SGHVS and CDR2 is FNYEAQ in the germline V gene. CDR3 in DNA: TGTGCCAGCAGCTCGGGAGTGGGAGGGTTGGAGACCCAGTACTTC. Its translation: CASSSGVGGLETQYF.